These 9 T cell receptor beta chains came from one sample sequenced in a study of blood T cells in healthy people across ages. Using a J-beta primer mix together with a sample-barcoded 5' primer, a second PCR was run for roughly 7 to 11 cycles. TCRdb reanalysed the 5' RACE reads using MiXCR and keeps one entry per CDR3 protein. Of about 1.4 million distinct CDR3 sequences listed, 45% to 70% are singletons. The source material was blood. These TCRs come from a man in his late teens or twenties in good health.

The chain joins TRBV29-1 to TRBJ2-1, with 8 positions matching TRBD1. The CDR3 loop spans 15 amino acids. CDR1 and CDR2 from the germline V gene are SQVTM and ANQGSEA. The ends lost 4 bases at V and 8 bases at J; junction bases unmatched: 13. DNA of the CDR3: TGCAGCGTTGGTGCCGGACAGGGTCGTGACTATGAGCAGTTCTTC. Its protein is CSVGAGQGRDYEQFF.

There are a few counts of this clonotype. The V and J genes are TRBV20-1 and TRBJ1-4; D possibly corresponds to TRBD1 (5 bases). The V end was cut by 3 bases, the J end by 8 bases, with 16 bases between. Germline values: CDR1 DFQATT, CDR2 SNEGSKA (reference sequence). The CDR3 extends over 14 amino acids. This CDR3 reads CSARLTVGSEKLFF. The CDR3 DNA reads TGCAGTGCTAGGCTGACAGTGGGGTCGGAAAAACTGTTTTTT.

This rearrangement joins TRBV6-2 or TRBV6-3 to TRBJ2-4; D perhaps matches TRBD2 (6 bases). The J call is in doubt because the DNA end fits TRBJ2-7 better. The CDR3 loop spans 13 amino acids. Germline values: CDR1 MNHEY, CDR2 SVGEGT. CDR3 in amino acids: CASMGGGTYEQYF. CDR3 DNA: TGTGCCAGCATGGGCGGAGGGACCTACGAGCAGTACTTC.

This clonotype showed up just a few times. The chain uses TRBV15 and TRBJ1-1; maybe TRBD1 (6 bases). Germline CDR1 and CDR2: LNHNV and YYDKDF (reference sequence). Trimming pared 0 bases from V and 1 base from J, leaving 12 bases between. This CDR3 comprises 16 residues. The CDR3 nucleotides are TGTGCCACCAGCAGAGATCAGGGGAAAGGGAACACTGAAGCTTTCTTT. Amino acid sequence: CATSRDQGKGNTEAFF. Supplemented by reference TRBV15 and TRBJ1-1, the full variable domain reads DAMVIQNPRYQVTQFGKPVTLSCSQTLNHNVMYWYQQKSSQAPKLLFHYYDKDFNNEADTPDNFQSRRPNTSFCFLDIRSPGLGDTAMYLCATSRDQGKGNTEAFFGQGTRLTVV.

The V call is TRBV25-1, the J call TRBJ1-2; D unclear. Germline CDR1 MGHDK, CDR2 SYGVNS. The CDR3 has 16 residues. Deletions cut 5 bases from V and 8 bases from J, with 24 bases between. The CDR3 loop reads CASSLIEDSATEGYTF. In DNA form, the CDR3 reads TGTGCCAGCAGTCTAATAGAGGACTCGGCAACGGAAGGCTACACCTTC.

This clonotype was recorded a few times. The rearrangement uses TRBV6-2 or TRBV6-3 and TRBJ2-3; 8 bases match TRBD2. Germline-derived CDR1 and CDR2 are MNHEY and SVGEGT. The CDR3 has 16 residues. With V trimmed by 0 bases and J by 3 bases, 5 bases remained unmatched. The CDR3 nucleotides read TGTGCCAGCAGTTACTCGTGGACTAGCAATACAGATACGCAGTATTTT. This encodes CASSYSWTSNTDTQYF.

This sequence joins TRBV6-1 and TRBJ2-3; 7 bases line up with TRBD1. Germline assignment: CDR1 MNHNS and CDR2 SASEGT. CDR3 length: 14 residues. Losses at the gene ends were 4 bases for V and 3 bases for J; bases not matched to a gene: 4. CDR3 nucleotides: TGTGCCAGCAGTGTCCGACAGGGAACAGATACGCAGTATTTT. Its protein product is CASSVRQGTDTQYF.

This clonotype was seen only once. CDR3 loop: CSVWDRAGGPGTQYF. The CDR3 DNA reads as TGCAGCGTATGGGATCGAGCGGGAGGGCCCGGGACCCAGTACTTC. The rearrangement links TRBV29-1 to TRBJ2-5; 10 bases are shared with TRBD2. CDR1 and CDR2 from the germline V gene are SQVTM and ANQGSEA. Trimming took 6 bases from V and 7 from J; bases not matched to a gene: 14. This CDR3 contains 15 residues.

The chain uses TRBV27 and TRBJ2-7; TRBD1 matches 9 bases. The germline gives CDR1 MNHEY, CDR2 SMNVEV (reference sequence). CDR3 length: 14 residues. J gave up 6 bases and V 5 bases, and 8 bases lay outside the gene matches. CDR3 nucleotides: TGTGCCAGCAGTACCCCGGGACAGGGTGGCGAGCAGTACTTC. It codes for CASSTPGQGGEQYF.